What follows are 32 T cell receptor beta chains derived from one specimen sequenced in a study of blood T cells in healthy people across ages. For the second PCR, which ran for about 6 to 11 cycles, a sample-barcoded 5' primer and a J-beta primer mix were used. Via MiXCR, TCRdb re-called the 5' RACE reads, giving one row per CDR3 protein. The sample lists some 860,000 distinct CDR3 sequences, 56% occurring once. The specimen sequenced was blood. These receptors were obtained from a man aged 35 to 55 in good health.

This clonotype has just a few counts. This rearrangement joins TRBV7-9 to TRBJ2-7; 7 bases are a match to TRBD1. The DNA end is a closer match to TRBJ2-5, so the J assignment may be wrong. Germline V gene sequence: CDR1 SEHNR, CDR2 FQNEAQ (reference sequence). The CDR3 is made up of 20 amino acids. The CDR3 protein is CASSLPRGGAPKKDLETQYF. CDR3 coding DNA: TGTGCCAGCAGCCTACCCCGAGGGGGCGCCCCTAAAAAAGATTTGGAGACCCAGTACTTC.

In this sample, this clonotype turned up once. This chain uses TRBV15 with TRBJ2-2; no reliable D call. The CDR3 is made up of 15 amino acids. Germline V CDR1 and CDR2: LNHNV, YYDKDF (reference sequence). The germline V and J ends were trimmed by 8 bases and 1 base, with 14 bases remaining between them. The CDR3 spells CATRDPTVNTGELFF. CDR3 in DNA: TGTGCCACCCGAGACCCGACGGTGAACACCGGGGAGCTGTTTTTT.

The rearrangement uses TRBV4-3 and TRBJ2-1; D gene ambiguous. V lost 3 bases and J 3 bases, leaving 12 bases between the germline ends. CDR1 is LGHNA and CDR2 is YSLEER in the germline V gene. The CDR3 has 15 amino acids. The CDR3 coding sequence is TGCGCCAGCAGCCATGGCGGCGGAATCTACAATGAGCAGTTCTTC. Protein: CASSHGGGIYNEQFF.

The rearrangement links TRBV10-3 to TRBJ1-5; D remains unclear. The V gene's germline CDR1 is ENHRY and CDR2 SYGVKD. The CDR3 consists of 15 residues. The germline V and J ends were trimmed by 11 bases and 0 bases, with 17 bases remaining between them. CDR3: CAFIPKRYSNQPQHF. The CDR3 DNA is TGTGCCTTCATCCCCAAACGATATAGCAATCAGCCCCAGCATTTT.

Details on this clonotype: A read error is possible here, since a much larger clone lies one base away. The genes are TRBV29-1 and TRBJ2-5; TRBD2 aligns across 12 bases. The germline CDR1 and CDR2 sequences are SQVTM and ANQGSEA. The CDR3 is made up of 16 amino acids. V shed 4 bases, J shed 11 bases, and the junction held 17 bases outside the gene matches. The CDR3, as DNA: TGCAGCGTTGCCCGGGCTAGCGGGGGGGCGGTCAATGAGCAGTACTTC. Protein product: CSVARASGGAVNEQYF.

This clonotype was counted between two and nine times. The CDR3 spells CATSDSRGAFF. CDR3 nucleotides: TGTGCCACCAGTGACTCACGAGGGGCTTTCTTT. The V gene is TRBV24-1, the J gene TRBJ1-1; no clear D gene. CDR3 length equals 11 residues. Trimming pared 4 bases from V and 11 bases from J, leaving 10 bases between. The V gene's germline CDR1 is KGHDR and CDR2 SFDVKD.

The sample holds a few counts of this clonotype. V is TRBV4-3 and J is TRBJ2-1, with a weak D call TRBD1 (5 bases). The CDR3 length is 14 residues. The germline V gene has CDR1 LGHNA and CDR2 YSLEER. Trimming stripped 0 bases from V and 12 bases from J, with 15 bases between. In DNA form, the CDR3 reads TGCGCCAGCAGCCAAGAGCTGGGGCCCCGCGTGCAGTTCTTC. Translation gives CASSQELGPRVQFF.

V usage is TRBV24-1 and J usage is TRBJ2-5; 12 bases map to TRBD2. This CDR3 is 15 amino acids long. J was trimmed by 5 bases and V by 3 bases; bases with no gene match: 3. Germline V lookup: CDR1 KGHDR, CDR2 SFDVKD. The CDR3 loop reads CATSDGTSGRETQYF. CDR3 in DNA: TGTGCCACCAGTGATGGAACTAGCGGGAGGGAGACCCAGTACTTC.

V usage is TRBV25-1 and J usage is TRBJ2-5; D is perhaps TRBD1 (5 bases). With 3 bases removed from V and 5 bases from J, the gap between germline ends came to 16 bases. The CDR3 totals 15 residues. From germline, CDR1 is MGHDK and CDR2 SYGVNS. CDR3 region: CASSEGGATWETQYF. CDR3 nucleotides: TGTGCCAGCAGTGAGGGTGGGGCTACTTGGGAGACCCAGTACTTC.

The chain is built from TRBV28 and TRBJ1-1, with D unclear. This CDR3 has 14 residues. CDR1 and CDR2 from the germline V gene are MDHEN and SYDVKM. Trimming pared 6 bases from V and 4 bases from J, leaving 15 bases between. CDR3: CASSPSGVPTEAFF. In nucleotides, the CDR3 is TGTGCCAGCAGCCCCTCCGGGGTCCCCACTGAAGCTTTCTTT.

This clonotype was recorded a few times. The chain is built from TRBV12-3 or TRBV12-4 and TRBJ2-1, with TRBD1 matching over 8 bases. With 7 bases clipped from V and 0 bases from J, the junction kept 5 bases outside the gene matches. The CDR3 covers 15 residues. The CDR3 DNA reads as TGTGCCAGCACACCTACAGGGGGCTCCTACAATGAGCAGTTCTTC. This encodes CASTPTGGSYNEQFF.

This clonotype occurred a few times. This sequence joins TRBV4-3 and TRBJ2-7, with a tentative D call TRBD1 (6 bases). V was shortened by 3 bases and J by 0 bases, with 12 bases between the two germline ends. This CDR3 spans 15 amino acids. Germline assignment: CDR1 LGHNA and CDR2 YSLEER. CDR3 coding DNA: TGCGCCAGCAGCCAGGGGGCCAAGGCCTCCTACGAGCAGTACTTC. The encoded protein is CASSQGAKASYEQYF.

The chain has TRBV20-1 and TRBJ1-4, with D unclear. Per the germline V gene, CDR1 is DFQATT and CDR2 is SNEGSKA (reference sequence). The V end lost 1 base, the J end lost 5 bases, and 11 bases lay between the germline ends. This CDR3 has 14 residues. The CDR3 loop is CSARVQTGNEKLFF. In DNA, the CDR3 is TGCAGTGCTAGAGTCCAGACCGGGAATGAAAAACTGTTTTTT.

The genes are TRBV10-3 and TRBJ2-1; 7 bases map to TRBD2. The DNA end lines up better with TRBJ2-7; the J call may be wrong. Germline V gene lookup returns CDR1 ENHRY and CDR2 SYGVKD. CDR3 length: 15 residues. CDR3 nucleotides: TGTGCCATCAATAACGGGAGGAGCTCCTACAATGAGCAGTACTTC. Its translation is CAINNGRSSYNEQYF.

The chain links TRBV20-1 to TRBJ1-6; the D gene is possibly TRBD1 (5 bases). Trimming cost V 6 bases and J 8 bases, with 20 bases left between them. This CDR3 comprises 15 residues. Looked up from germline, CDR1 is DFQATT and CDR2 is SNEGSKA (reference sequence). CDR3 residues: CSAPPGRAKDSPLHF. DNA of the CDR3: TGCAGTGCCCCTCCCGGCAGGGCTAAAGATTCACCCCTCCACTTT.

Only a few counts were recorded for this clonotype. This chain uses TRBV25-1 with TRBJ1-2, with D possibly TRBD1 on 5 matching bases. Germline CDR1 MGHDK, CDR2 SYGVNS. V lost 4 bases to trimming and J lost 4 bases, with 10 bases between them. The CDR3 has 13 residues. CDR3 protein: CASSGGGIYGYTF. The CDR3 DNA follows: TGTGCCAGCAGTGGCGGGGGGATCTATGGCTACACCTTC.

The chain has TRBV20-1 and TRBJ1-2; D is possibly TRBD1 (5 bases). The germline gives CDR1 DFQATT, CDR2 SNEGSKA (reference sequence). Between the trimmed V and J ends, which lost 0 bases and 3 bases, there was a span of 11 bases. This CDR3 spans 14 amino acids. The CDR3 region is CSARDWQGYYGYTF. The CDR3 region has the DNA TGCAGTGCTAGAGATTGGCAGGGCTACTATGGCTACACCTTC.

The chain joins TRBV7-6 to TRBJ2-3; D may be TRBD1 or TRBD2 (5 bases each). With 5 bases removed from V and 2 bases from J, the gap between germline ends came to 20 bases. This CDR3 region has 17 residues. Germline CDR1 SGHVS, CDR2 FNYEAQ. The CDR3 reads CASSPSRDPLHTDTQYF. In DNA form, the CDR3 reads TGTGCCAGCAGCCCCAGCCGGGACCCCCTACACACAGATACGCAGTATTTT.

The chain carries TRBV5-5 and TRBJ2-1, with 10 bases identical to TRBD2. The CDR3 spans 15 residues. Germline V gene sequence: CDR1 SGHKS, CDR2 YYEKEE (reference sequence). With 1 base clipped from V and 5 bases from J, the junction kept 3 bases outside the gene matches. CDR3 amino acids: CASSLNSGGNNEQFF. CDR3 DNA: TGTGCCAGCAGCTTGAATAGCGGGGGGAACAATGAGCAGTTCTTC.

The CDR3 protein is CASSELPLQTGEAFF. CDR3 bases: TGTGCCAGCAGTGAACTCCCATTGCAGACAGGCGAGGCTTTCTTT. The rearrangement links TRBV25-1 to TRBJ1-1; TRBD1 might be the D (6 bases). The CDR3 consists of 15 residues. Germline loops: CDR1 MGHDK, CDR2 SYGVNS. The V end was cut by 2 bases, the J end by 11 bases, with 21 bases between.

The rearrangement joins TRBV14 to TRBJ1-2; D remains unclear. The CDR3 has 14 residues. Trimming left V 0 bases short and J 7 bases short, with 12 bases between. Germline loops: CDR1 SGHDN, CDR2 FVKESK. CDR3 nucleotide sequence: TGTGCCAGCAGCCAAGATATTCTATATGGTGGCTACACCTTC. This gives the protein CASSQDILYGGYTF.

There are many counts of this clonotype. J is TRBJ2-5 and V is TRBV25-1; D is undetermined. Trimming took 7 bases from V and 11 from J, leaving 17 bases between them. The length of the CDR3 is 12 residues. The V gene's germline CDR1 is MGHDK and CDR2 SYGVNS. The CDR3 nucleotides read TGTGCCAGCACCACTAAAGCAAATGAGCAGTACTTC. This sequence encodes CASTTKANEQYF.

This clonotype was seen only a few times. The chain joins TRBV20-1 to TRBJ2-7; 14 positions match TRBD2. The germline gives CDR1 DFQATT, CDR2 SNEGSKA (reference sequence). The trim removed 1 base at V and 6 bases at J, leaving 5 bases unmatched. This CDR3 has 15 residues. The CDR3 loop is CSARGLAGGFREQYF. CDR3 in DNA: TGCAGTGCTAGAGGACTAGCGGGAGGGTTCCGCGAGCAGTACTTC.

The rearrangement links TRBV9 to TRBJ2-4; no clear D gene. Trimming removed 5 bases from V and 9 bases from J, with 12 bases in between. This CDR3 has 12 residues. Germline CDR1 reads SGDLS; CDR2 reads YYNGEE. The CDR3 nucleotides are TGTGCCAGCAGTAGTCGGATCGGCATTCAGTACTTC. Translation gives CASSSRIGIQYF.

The table lists this clonotype with a count of one. This rearrangement joins TRBV30 to TRBJ2-7, with a tentative D call TRBD1 (5 bases). Germline lookup yields CDR1 GTSNPN and CDR2 SVGIG (reference sequence). This CDR3 contains 15 residues. With 8 bases removed from V and 3 bases from J, the gap between germline ends came to 23 bases. This CDR3 reads CAPTAARAAHYEQYF. DNA of the CDR3: TGTGCCCCCACCGCCGCCAGGGCTGCCCACTACGAGCAGTACTTC.

This clonotype was counted a few times. This sequence joins TRBV21-1 and TRBJ1-4. TRBV21-1 constitutes a pseudogene. This CDR3 is built from 21 residues. CDR3 residues: CARAAGADRAGLLGTNEKLFF. CDR3 coding DNA: TGTGCCAGAGCAGCCGGGGCCGATAGGGCAGGGCTTCTGGGAACTAATGAAAAACTGTTTTTT.

This chain links TRBV12-3 or TRBV12-4 with TRBJ1-6; 9 nucleotides align to TRBD1. CDR3 length: 15 amino acids. The V segment lost 0 bases and the J segment 10 bases; nucleotides outside the gene matches: 4. CDR3 sequence: CASSLAGTGRSPLHF. The CDR3, as DNA: TGTGCCAGCAGTTTAGCCGGGACAGGGAGGTCACCCCTCCACTTT.

The chain couples TRBV27 to TRBJ2-5; D not resolved. Trimming pared 2 bases from V and 0 bases from J, leaving 7 bases between. This CDR3 has 14 residues. CDR1 is MNHEY and CDR2 is SMNVEV in the germline V gene (reference sequence). This CDR3 reads CASSLRSDQETQYF. The CDR3 DNA is TGTGCCAGCAGTTTAAGATCGGACCAAGAGACCCAGTACTTC.

This rearrangement joins TRBV12-3 or TRBV12-4 to TRBJ1-2; 10 bases are a match to TRBD1. This CDR3 has 15 residues. The junction had 11 bases not matched to a gene; V was cut back by 5 bases and J by 8 bases. The CDR3 protein is CASSPGDRGSWGYTF. In DNA form, the CDR3 reads TGTGCCAGCAGTCCGGGGGACAGGGGATCTTGGGGCTACACCTTC.

The chain uses TRBV27 and TRBJ2-3; D perhaps matches TRBD1 (6 bases). CDR3 length: 15 residues. In germline, CDR1 is MNHEY, CDR2 SMNVEV (reference sequence). V was cut by 5 bases and J by 6 bases, with 18 bases left in between. CDR3 residues: CASSPGRRGLDTQYF. The CDR3 DNA is TGTGCCAGCAGTCCCGGTCGTAGGGGGTTGGATACGCAGTATTTT.

The chain joins TRBV12-3 or TRBV12-4 to TRBJ1-5, with D unclear. Trimming took 6 bases from V and 5 from J, leaving 11 bases between them. The CDR3 extends over 13 amino acids. The CDR3 reads CASRGPDHQPQHF. CDR3 sequence (DNA): TGTGCCAGCAGGGGCCCAGACCATCAGCCCCAGCATTTT.

This chain uses TRBV4-1 with TRBJ2-7; 10 nucleotides match TRBD1. Trimming removed 3 bases from V and 3 bases from J; junction bases left unmatched: 5. This CDR3 is built from 15 residues. Per germline, CDR1 MGHRA and CDR2 YSYEKL. CDR3: CASSQGQGTNYEQYF. The CDR3 DNA sequence: TGCGCCAGCAGCCAGGGACAGGGGACGAACTACGAGCAGTACTTC.